This T cell receptor beta chain was sequenced during a study of T cells in Graves' hyperthyroidism and ophthalmopathy. TCR beta CDR3 regions were amplified from RNA transcripts. The study used the HTBI primer set for a first-round RT-PCR of the TCR CDR3. Using its own MiXCR run on the multiplex PCR reads, TCRdb lists one record per CDR3 protein. This sample has roughly 600,000 distinct CDR3 sequences, with around 15% found just once. CDR1 and CDR2 (germline): MNHEY, SVGEGT. The CDR3 contains 15 residues. The ends lost 5 bases at V and 4 bases at J; junction bases unmatched: 7. This clonotype came up many times.

This receptor was obtained from a woman in her forties or fifties with Graves' ophthalmopathy. Sequencing was done on a sample of blood. V is TRBV6-2 or TRBV6-3 and J is TRBJ2-1; 8 positions agree with TRBD1. CDR3 nucleotide sequence: TGTGCCAGCAGTGACCGGGACAGGATGTACAATGAGCAGTTCTTC. The encoded protein is CASSDRDRMYNEQFF.